This TCR beta chain stems from a study of siplizumab effects on memory and regulatory T cells. In regard to this clone: The antigen is not known.

General study results and limits: For siplizumab cultures, the suppressive function of their proliferating Tregs was not confirmed.

TCRdb's copy holds only in-frame clones and misses some; the assay was immunoSEQ multiplex PCR. The sample holds about 50,000 clones, about 90% seen once. The V and J ends lost 8 bases and 7 bases respectively, with 14 bases between them. Germline assignment: CDR1 SNHLY and CDR2 FYNNEI. The CDR3 covers 12 residues. This chain uses TRBV2 with TRBJ2-5; D not certain. The TCR originated in a human donor in good health. Sample: naive CD8+ T cells sorted from blood. CDR3 in amino acids: CASLDEKGTQYF. CDR3 bases: TGTGCCAGCTTGGATGAAAAGGGGACCCAGTACTTC.